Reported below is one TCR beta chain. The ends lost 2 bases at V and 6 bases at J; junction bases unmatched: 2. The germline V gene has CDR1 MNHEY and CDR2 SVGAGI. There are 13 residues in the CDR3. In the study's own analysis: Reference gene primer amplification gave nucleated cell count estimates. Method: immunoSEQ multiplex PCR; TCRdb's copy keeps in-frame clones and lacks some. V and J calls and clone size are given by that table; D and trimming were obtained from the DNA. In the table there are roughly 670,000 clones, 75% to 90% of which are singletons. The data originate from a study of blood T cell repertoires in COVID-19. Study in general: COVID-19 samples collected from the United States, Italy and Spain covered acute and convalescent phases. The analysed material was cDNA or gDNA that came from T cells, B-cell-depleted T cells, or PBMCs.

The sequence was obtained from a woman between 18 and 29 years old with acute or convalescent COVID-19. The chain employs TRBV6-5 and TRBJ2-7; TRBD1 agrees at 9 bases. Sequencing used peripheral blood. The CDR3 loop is CASSYVDRGEQYF. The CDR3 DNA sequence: TGTGCCAGCAGTTACGTGGACAGGGGCGAGCAGTACTTC.